Listed here is a single T cell receptor beta chain. Its target is unknown. Germline CDR1 MGHDK, CDR2 SYGVNS. Trimming took 0 bases from V and 5 from J, leaving 10 bases between them. This CDR3 has 14 amino acids. Primers for the PCR totalled 60 Vbeta and 13 Jbeta. Clones were sequenced by immunoSEQ multiplex PCR, and TCRdb holds only the in-frame ones, with some missing. The sample holds fewer than 150,000 clones, more than 70% seen once. This record belongs to a study of cytomegalovirus exposure and HLA in healthy donors. Broader study findings: Segments of the TCR beta V type were, in most cases, productive about 90% or about 30% of the time in an earlier analysis. According to a later analysis, donors in an Asian-associated ancestry cluster reportedly had fewer N-insertions than the approximately 670-donor mean.

The sample was PBMCs. This sequence was found in a man under 40 in good health and CMV-seronegative. The V gene is TRBV25-1, the J gene TRBJ1-2; D is undetermined. Here the CDR3 reads CASSEYRGGYGYTF. The CDR3 DNA is TGTGCCAGCAGTGAATATAGAGGCGGGTATGGCTACACCTTC.